The rows below give T cell receptor beta chains drawn from one sample of a study of Tregs in tolerant kidney transplant recipients. The assay was immunoSEQ multiplex PCR, and TCRdb's table has in-frame clones only and misses some. Here the sample spans some 70,000 clones, over 80% being singletons. Sequencing was performed on CD4+ T cells from blood. The receptors were gathered from a human donor in good health. Each CDR3 is given without its conserved first and last residue.

v_gene,j_gene,len,CDR3aa
TRBV7-3,TRBJ2-7,12,ASSLTRGAYEQY
TRBV20-1,TRBJ1-2,8,SAMRDGYT
TRBV19,TRBJ2-5,15,ASSPLGVAGGGVTQY
TRBV7-2,TRBJ2-1,11,ASSRTGVGVQF
TRBV19,TRBJ2-1,13,ASSIDSGRAVEQF
TRBV11-3,TRBJ2-2,14,ASSFVAGLLTGELF
TRBV9,TRBJ2-3,14,ASSVDSGRPPSSQY
TRBV19,TRBJ1-1,12,ASSKAGTGTEAF
TRBV2,TRBJ1-2,10,ATRGQGYGYT
TRBV6-7,TRBJ2-5,12,ASSYPAGVGEQY
TRBV2,TRBJ2-5,10,AGDWTSGAQY
TRBV4-3,TRBJ2-1,14,ASSQGHGQGSNEQF
TRBV5-1,TRBJ1-3,12,ASSLLGEGNTIY
TRBV20-1,TRBJ1-5,9,SARDRRAQH
TRBV5-1,TRBJ2-5,11,ASTTRPAETQY
TRBV18,TRBJ1-1,13,ASSPRQGPNTEAF
TRBV11-3,TRBJ2-5,12,ASSLGAGGETQY
TRBV28,TRBJ1-2,11,ASNVKQNYGYT
TRBV15,TRBJ2-3,12,ATSIPGRTDTQY
TRBV30,TRBJ1-4,11,AWSPGPNEKLF
TRBV18,TRBJ1-1,11,ASSPGANTEAF
TRBV6-5,TRBJ1-2,12,ASSYVDRPYGYT
TRBV6-5,TRBJ2-5,11,ASSYGMRETQY
TRBV7-2,TRBJ2-1,10,ASSRRGNEQF
TRBV30,TRBJ2-2,12,AWNLGQYTGELF